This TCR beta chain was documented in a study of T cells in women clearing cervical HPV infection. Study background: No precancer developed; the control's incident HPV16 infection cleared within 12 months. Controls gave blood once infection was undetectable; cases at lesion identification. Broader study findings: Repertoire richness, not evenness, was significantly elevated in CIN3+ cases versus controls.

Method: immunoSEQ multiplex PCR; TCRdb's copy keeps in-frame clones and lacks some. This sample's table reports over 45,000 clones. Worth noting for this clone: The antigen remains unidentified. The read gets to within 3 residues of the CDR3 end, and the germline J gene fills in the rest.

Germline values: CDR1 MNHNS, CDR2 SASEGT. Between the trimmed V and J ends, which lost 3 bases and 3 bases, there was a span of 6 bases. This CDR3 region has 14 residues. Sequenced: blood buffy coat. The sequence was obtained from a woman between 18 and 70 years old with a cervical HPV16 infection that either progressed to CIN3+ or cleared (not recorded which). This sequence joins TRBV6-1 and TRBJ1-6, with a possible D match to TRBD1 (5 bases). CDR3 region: CASSEGGYNSPLHF. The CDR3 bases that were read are TGTGCCAGCAGTGAGGGGGGCTATAATTCACCC.